This TCR beta chain was sequenced for a study of a mutant IDH1 vaccine in newly diagnosed glioma. On the study more broadly: Vaccines began 4-6 weeks after radiotherapy alone, or with temozolomide cycles. Patients' prior therapy spanned radiotherapy, temozolomide, or both; most underwent both. Visit V12 was conducted at week 35 as the safety follow-up. Visit V13 came later, at week 47.

Turning to this clone: What it binds is not known.

Time point given: week 47, end of study. Vaccinated patients received 300 ug of mutant IDH1 20-mer peptide per dose, with topical imiquimod. Generated by immunoSEQ multiplex PCR, the TCRdb table keeps only in-frame clones and is missing some. The top ten hold 4% to 5.5% of the sample, which has approximately 84,000 clones, 80% to 90% seen once. Per the germline V gene, CDR1 is SGHTA and CDR2 is FQGNSA. The CDR3 extends over 14 amino acids. Trimming took 2 bases from V and 2 from J, leaving 10 bases between them. The clonotype comes from a man aged 40-49 years with glioma. The chain employs TRBV7-2 and TRBJ2-7, with D perhaps TRBD1 or TRBD2 (5 bases each). The material was PBMCs, obtained from a glioma patient whose treatment included an IDH1 peptide vaccine. CDR3 in amino acids: CASSLIGAAYEQYF. The CDR3 nucleotides are TGTGCCAGCAGCTTAATCGGGGCAGCCTACGAGCAGTACTTC. Filled out from reference TRBV7-2 and TRBJ2-7, the complete variable domain reads GAGVSQSPSNKVTEKGKDVELRCDPISGHTALYWYRQSLGQGLEFLIYFQGNSAPDKSGLPSDRFSAERTGGSVSTLTIQRTQQEDSAVYLCASSLIGAAYEQYFGPGTRLTVT.